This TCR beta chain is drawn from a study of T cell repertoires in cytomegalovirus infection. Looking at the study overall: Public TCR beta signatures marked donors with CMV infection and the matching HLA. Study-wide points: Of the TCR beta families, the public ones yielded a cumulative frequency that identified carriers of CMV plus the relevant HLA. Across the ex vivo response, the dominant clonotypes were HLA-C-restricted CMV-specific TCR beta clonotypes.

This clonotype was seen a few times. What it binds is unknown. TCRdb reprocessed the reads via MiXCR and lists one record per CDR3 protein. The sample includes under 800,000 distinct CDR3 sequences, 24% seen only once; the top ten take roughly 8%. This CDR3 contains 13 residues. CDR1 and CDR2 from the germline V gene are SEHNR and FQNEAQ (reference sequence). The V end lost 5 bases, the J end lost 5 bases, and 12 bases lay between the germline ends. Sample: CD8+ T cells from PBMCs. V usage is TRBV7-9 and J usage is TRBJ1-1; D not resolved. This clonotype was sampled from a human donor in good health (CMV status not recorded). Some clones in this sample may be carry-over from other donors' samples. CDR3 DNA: TGTGCCAGCAGCCCCAATAGCCGGACTGAAGCTTTCTTT. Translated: CASSPNSRTEAFF.